These 27 T cell receptor beta chains were all obtained from the same sample, sequenced in a study of beta chain features in type 1 diabetes. These receptors' antigens are unknown. cDNA synthesis used the whole RNA isolate, giving expressed TCRB sequences. Produced via immunoSEQ multiplex PCR; TCRdb's table is partial and in-frame only. The profile shows 150,000 to 200,000 clones, roughly 9% of them singletons. Study-wide results and limits: TCRB CDR3 length was moderately but significantly reduced in all four CD4+ subsets of Type 1 diabetes patients.

Sequencing was done on a sample of central memory CD4+ T cells from blood. These TCRs come from a woman under 40 with type 1 diabetes.

This clone occurred a few times. The V gene is TRBV2, the J gene TRBJ2-1; D not certain. The CDR3 is 12 residues long. The germline CDR1 and CDR2 sequences are SNHLY and FYNNEI. V lost 5 bases and J 3 bases, leaving 5 bases between the germline ends. The CDR3, as DNA: TGTGCCAGCAGTCCGAGCTACAATGAGCAGTTCTTC. Translating gives CASSPSYNEQFF.

The rearrangement links TRBV15 to TRBJ2-4; 11 bases match TRBD2. V dropped 8 bases and J dropped 6; count of bases not matched to a gene: 12. Germline CDR1 reads LNHNV; CDR2 reads YYDKDF (reference sequence). The CDR3 totals 16 residues. CDR3 coding DNA: TGTGCCACCGGCCACCTAGCGGGAGGTTTCCGAAACATTCAGTACTTC. Encoded protein: CATGHLAGGFRNIQYF.

The chain combines TRBV18 with TRBJ2-3; 7 nucleotides line up with TRBD2. Losses at the gene ends were 0 bases for V and 0 bases for J; bases not matched to a gene: 0. Germline V gives CDR1 KGHSH, CDR2 LQKENI. This CDR3 spans 15 amino acids. For the CDR3, the DNA is TGTGCCAGCTCACCACCGGGACTAAGCACAGATACGCAGTATTTT. Its protein is CASSPPGLSTDTQYF.

The chain links TRBV7-6 to TRBJ2-5; no clear D gene. Trimming pared 3 bases from V and 2 bases from J, leaving 4 bases between. This CDR3 has 12 residues. Germline V gives CDR1 SGHVS, CDR2 FNYEAQ. CDR3 sequence reads: CASSFGQETQYF. CDR3 in DNA: TGTGCCAGCAGCTTCGGGCAAGAGACCCAGTACTTC.

This clone was seen ten or more times. The chain combines TRBV4-1 with TRBJ2-3; D is possibly TRBD2 (5 bases). The germline V gene encodes CDR1 MGHRA and CDR2 YSYEKL. There are 20 residues in the CDR3. The V end was cut by 1 base, the J end by 1 base, with 24 bases between. DNA of the CDR3: TGCGCCAGCAGCCAAGTTCTTGGGAGTCGCCTACCCAGTCGCACAGATACGCAGTATTTT. Translated, it gives CASSQVLGSRLPSRTDTQYF.

In its sample, this clone was seen a few times. The V gene is TRBV5-1, the J gene TRBJ2-5; D ambiguous. V lost 0 bases to trimming and J lost 4 bases, with 10 bases between them. The CDR3 covers 14 residues. Germline V gene data show CDR1 as SGHRS and CDR2 as YFSETQ. CDR3 in DNA: TGCGCCAGCAGCTTGGCCGTTAGAGCAGAGACCCAGTACTTC. Its translation is CASSLAVRAETQYF. Filled out from reference TRBV5-1 and TRBJ2-5, the complete variable domain reads KAGVTQTPRYLIKTRGQQVTLSCSPISGHRSVSWYQQTPGQGLQFLFEYFSETQRNKGNFPGRFSGRQFSNSRSEMNVSTLELGDSALYLCASSLAVRAETQYFGPGTRLLVL.

This CDR3 is CAISESGVFEQYF. DNA of the CDR3: TGTGCCATCAGTGAGTCGGGAGTCTTCGAGCAGTACTTC. The chain couples TRBV10-3 to TRBJ2-7; D is perhaps TRBD2 (5 bases). The CDR3 totals 13 residues. The ends were cut back, 0 bases at V and 6 bases at J, with 9 bases in the middle. Germline CDR1 and CDR2: ENHRY and SYGVKD.

The chain carries TRBV5-6 and TRBJ1-1; 8 positions agree with TRBD1. The CDR3 is 16 residues long. The junction had 12 bases not matched to a gene; V was cut back by 4 bases and J by 4 bases. The germline CDR1 and CDR2 sequences are SGHDT and YYEEEE. As DNA, the CDR3 is TGTGCCAGCAGCCCGGAGTTGGGGACAGGAAGCACTGAAGCTTTCTTT. Residues: CASSPELGTGSTEAFF.

V gene TRBV19 combines with J gene TRBJ1-2; tentative D call: TRBD1 (6 bases). Germline loops: CDR1 LNHDA, CDR2 SQIVND (reference sequence). V lost 3 bases and J 3 bases, leaving 17 bases between the germline ends. The CDR3 spans 16 residues. The CDR3 nucleotides read TGTGCCAGTAGTATTTGGGGCAACAGGGTGGACTATGGCTACACCTTC. This encodes CASSIWGNRVDYGYTF.

This clone was picked up a small number of times. V and J are TRBV30 and TRBJ1-3; D is unclear. V was pared by 0 bases and J by 0 bases, with 6 bases between. The CDR3 is made up of 14 amino acids. Germline V gene data show CDR1 as GTSNPN and CDR2 as SVGIG (reference sequence). CDR3 DNA: TGTGCCTGGAGTGTCACCTACTCTGGAAACACCATATATTTT. Protein: CAWSVTYSGNTIYF.

In this sample, this clone turned up a few times. The chain is built from TRBV30 and TRBJ1-5; 7 bases align to TRBD1. This CDR3 contains 13 residues. J lost 6 bases, V lost 4 bases, and 6 bases had no gene match. CDR1 and CDR2 (germline): GTSNPN, SVGIG (reference sequence). Written as DNA, the CDR3 is TGTGCCTGGACTGCAGGGGGTGGTCAGCCCCAGCATTTT. The encoded protein is CAWTAGGGQPQHF. The variable domain in full, with the rest retrieved from reference TRBV30 and TRBJ1-5, is SQTIHQWPATLVQPVGSPLSLECTVEGTSNPNLYWYRQAAGRGLQLLFYSVGIGQISSEVPQNLSASRPQDRQFILSSKKLLLSDSGFYLCAWTAGGGQPQHFGDGTRLSIL.

This clone came up a few times. The J gene is TRBJ2-4, the V gene TRBV5-1, with 9 bases that match TRBD1. Per the germline V gene, CDR1 is SGHRS and CDR2 is YFSETQ. Losses at the gene ends were 3 bases for V and 4 bases for J; bases not matched to a gene: 2. The CDR3 has 14 amino acids. The CDR3 loop reads CASSSGQGKNIQYF. The CDR3 bases are TGCGCCAGCAGCTCCGGACAGGGGAAAAACATTCAGTACTTC.

The CDR3 is CASSLRTSATTDTQYF. The CDR3 nucleotides read TGTGCCAGCAGCCTCCGGACTAGCGCCACCACAGATACGCAGTATTTT. J is TRBJ2-3 and V is TRBV5-4, with 9 bases fitting TRBD2. This CDR3 is 16 amino acids long. Germline-derived CDR1 and CDR2 are SGHNT and YYREEE (reference sequence). J gave up 2 bases and V 4 bases, and 8 bases lay outside the gene matches.

This rearrangement joins TRBV4-1 to TRBJ2-1, with a weak D call TRBD1 (6 bases). CDR1 MGHRA and CDR2 YSYEKL come from the germline V gene. This CDR3 is built from 14 residues. The V end was cut by 3 bases, the J end by 8 bases, with 14 bases between. The CDR3 nucleotides are TGCGCCAGCAGCCAGGGGGCAATTAGGGATGAGCAGTTCTTC. Its protein product is CASSQGAIRDEQFF.

The chain employs TRBV7-3 and TRBJ1-2; the match to TRBD1 covers 10 bases. Germline V gene data show CDR1 as SGHTA and CDR2 as FQGTGA. Trimming cost V 1 base and J 10 bases; bases outside gene matches: 6. This CDR3 is 14 amino acids long. The CDR3 DNA follows: TGTGCCAGCAGCTTAAATCCCGGGACAGGGGACTACACCTTC. Its translation: CASSLNPGTGDYTF.

The chain recombines TRBV6-5 with TRBJ1-2; no definite D call. The CDR3 covers 14 residues. Trimming took 2 bases from V and 4 from J, leaving 11 bases between them. Germline assignment: CDR1 MNHEY and CDR2 SVGAGI. DNA for the CDR3: TGTGCCAGCAGTTACACGGGTGAGGCCTATGGCTACACCTTC. As protein: CASSYTGEAYGYTF.

The chain joins TRBV6-5 to TRBJ2-7, with a tentative D call TRBD1 (5 bases). In germline, CDR1 is MNHEY, CDR2 SVGAGI. There are 15 residues in the CDR3. The ends were cut back, 0 bases at V and 4 bases at J, with 13 bases in the middle. The CDR3 spells CASSYSSQGTYEQYF. In DNA, the CDR3 is TGTGCCAGCAGTTACTCGTCGCAGGGTACTTACGAGCAGTACTTC.

Here the CDR3 reads CATSRDSLREPSYEQYF. CDR3 coding DNA: TGTGCCACCAGCAGAGATTCGCTTCGGGAACCCTCCTACGAGCAGTACTTC. V gene TRBV15 combines with J gene TRBJ2-7; D may be TRBD2 (5 bases). The V and J ends lost 0 bases and 0 bases respectively, with 15 bases between them. The germline gives CDR1 LNHNV, CDR2 YYDKDF (reference sequence). The CDR3 has 17 amino acids.

This clone was picked up a small number of times. The rearrangement links TRBV4-1 to TRBJ1-2; tentative D call: TRBD1 (5 bases). CDR1 and CDR2 (germline): MGHRA, YSYEKL. V was pared by 0 bases and J by 5 bases, with 13 bases between. The CDR3 extends over 15 amino acids. CDR3 nucleotide sequence: TGCGCCAGCAGCCAAGATCAGTCAGGGAGGTATGGCTACACCTTC. Translated: CASSQDQSGRYGYTF.

This clone has only a few counts. The chain has TRBV29-1 and TRBJ1-1; D unclear. Germline-derived CDR1 and CDR2 are SQVTM and ANQGSEA. The CDR3 spans 11 residues. The V and J ends lost 4 bases and 5 bases respectively, with 8 bases between them. The CDR3: CSVGEGTEAFF. CDR3 nucleotides: TGCAGCGTTGGTGAGGGAACTGAAGCTTTCTTT.

This clone was found a few times. This chain links TRBV15 with TRBJ2-1; 8 bases agree with TRBD2. The CDR3 has 13 amino acids. J was trimmed by 4 bases and V by 7 bases; bases with no gene match: 3. Germline CDR1 and CDR2: LNHNV and YYDKDF (reference sequence). This CDR3 reads CATTIAGYNEQFF. CDR3 bases: TGTGCCACCACCATAGCGGGGTACAATGAGCAGTTCTTC.

In its sample, this clone was seen a few times. The gene calls are TRBV2 and TRBJ2-5; possibly TRBD2 for D (6 bases). The V end was cut by 4 bases, the J end by 0 bases, with 12 bases between. Germline V gene sequence: CDR1 SNHLY, CDR2 FYNNEI. This CDR3 has 15 residues. In DNA form, the CDR3 reads TGTGCCAGCAGTGGACCGGGACTCCACCAAGAGACCCAGTACTTC. Translation gives CASSGPGLHQETQYF.

CDR3 bases: TGTGCCAGCAGTTATGAGCTTTCGGGGGGCTACACCTTC. This encodes CASSYELSGGYTF. The chain employs TRBV6-6 and TRBJ1-2; D is unclear. Trimming cost V 3 bases and J 8 bases, with 13 bases left between them. Germline CDR1 reads MNHNY; CDR2 reads SVGAGI (reference sequence). CDR3 length: 13 amino acids.

This clone came up a few times. This chain uses TRBV2 with TRBJ2-1, with D perhaps matching TRBD2 (5 bases). This CDR3 contains 15 residues. The V end was cut by 6 bases, the J end by 0 bases, with 12 bases between. Germline CDR1 and CDR2: SNHLY and FYNNEI. CDR3 amino acids: CASSGLLNSYNEQFF. Here the CDR3 DNA reads TGTGCCAGCAGCGGACTCTTAAACTCCTACAATGAGCAGTTCTTC.

This clone appeared a few times. The J gene is TRBJ1-4, the V gene TRBV2; D uncertain. Trimming shortened V by 1 base and J by 5 bases, and 11 bases separated the two germline ends. The CDR3 consists of 15 residues. CDR1 is SNHLY and CDR2 is FYNNEI in the germline V gene. The DNA for the CDR3 is TGTGCCAGCAGTGAAGGAGGCGGAGTCAATGAAAAACTGTTTTTT. As protein: CASSEGGGVNEKLFF.

J is TRBJ2-3 and V is TRBV2; no definite D call. CDR3 length: 13 residues. Trimming shortened V by 5 bases and J by 4 bases, and 10 bases separated the two germline ends. CDR1 is SNHLY and CDR2 is FYNNEI in the germline V gene. As DNA, the CDR3 is TGTGCCAGCAGTCGTTACTTGGCAGATACGCAGTATTTT. Translating it yields CASSRYLADTQYF.

This clone was seen only a few times. The V call is TRBV7-6, the J call TRBJ2-7, with TRBD2 matching over 7 bases. Germline V gene data show CDR1 as SGHVS and CDR2 as FNYEAQ. J gave up 0 bases and V 4 bases, and 9 bases lay outside the gene matches. This CDR3 region has 16 residues. The CDR3 DNA reads as TGTGCCAGCAGCTCCGGGACTATACAAGCCTCCTACGAGCAGTACTTC. Its translation is CASSSGTIQASYEQYF.